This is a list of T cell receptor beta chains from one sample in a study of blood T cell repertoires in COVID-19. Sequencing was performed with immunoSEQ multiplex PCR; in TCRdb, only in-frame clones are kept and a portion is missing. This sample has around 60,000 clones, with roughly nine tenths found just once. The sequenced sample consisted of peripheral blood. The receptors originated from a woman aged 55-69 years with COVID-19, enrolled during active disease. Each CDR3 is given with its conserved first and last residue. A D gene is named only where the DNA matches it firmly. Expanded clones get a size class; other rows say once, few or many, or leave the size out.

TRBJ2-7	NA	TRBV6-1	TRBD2	TGTGCCAGCAGGGAACGAGAGGTAGCGGGCCGCTCCTACGAGCAGTACTTC	CASREREVAGRSYEQYF
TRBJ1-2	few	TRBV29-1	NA	TGCAGCGTTGAACGAACTGCTTATGGCTACACCTTC	CSVERTAYGYTF
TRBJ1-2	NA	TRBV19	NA	TGTGCCAGTAGTATAGGTTCCGGGAACTATGGCTACACCTTC	CASSIGSGNYGYTF
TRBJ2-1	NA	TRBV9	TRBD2	TGTGCCAGCAGCGTCAAGCGGGAGGGAGATAATGAGCAGTTCTTC	CASSVKREGDNEQFF
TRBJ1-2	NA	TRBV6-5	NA	TGTGCCAGCAGTAGGGACTCCTACTCCGGGGGCTACACCTTC	CASSRDSYSGGYTF
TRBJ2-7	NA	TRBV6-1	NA	TGTGCCAGCAGTTATGAGGCGTACCCCTACGAGCAGTACTTC	CASSYEAYPYEQYF
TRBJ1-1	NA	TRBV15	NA	TGTGCCACCGCCGAGTTTAGACCAGGTGAAGCTTTCTTT	CATAEFRPGEAFF
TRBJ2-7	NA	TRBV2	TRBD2	TGTGCCAGCATAGGGTCCGGGAGGGCCGAGCAGTACTTC	CASIGSGRAEQYF
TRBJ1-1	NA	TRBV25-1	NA	TGTGCCAGCAGTGAATGGAGGGGGGGCGCGGACACTGAAGCTTTCTTT	CASSEWRGGADTEAFF
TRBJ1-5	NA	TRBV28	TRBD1	TGTGCCAGCTACTCTCTACAGGGGATCAATCAGCCCCAGCATTTT	CASYSLQGINQPQHF
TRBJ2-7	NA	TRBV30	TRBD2	TGTGCCTGGAGTGCCTTCCTACTAGCGGGAGGCTACGAGCAGTACTTC	CAWSAFLLAGGYEQYF
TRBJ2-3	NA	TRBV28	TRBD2	TGTGCCAGCACCCGTACTAGCGGGAGAACAGATACGCAGTATTTT	CASTRTSGRTDTQYF
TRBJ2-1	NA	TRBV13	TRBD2	TGTGCCAGCAGCTTCTTACAGAGGACTAGCGGGAGAGAGAATGAGCAGTTCTTC	CASSFLQRTSGRENEQFF
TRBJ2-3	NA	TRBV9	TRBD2	TGTGCCAGCAGCGTAATCGGGGGGGCAGATACGCAGTATTTT	CASSVIGGADTQYF
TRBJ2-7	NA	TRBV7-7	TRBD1	TGTGCTAGCAGCTTGGGGACAGCCTACGAGCAGTACTTC	CASSLGTAYEQYF
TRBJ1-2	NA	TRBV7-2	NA	TGTGCCAGCAGCTTAGCGTTGGGAGACTACACCTTC	CASSLALGDYTF
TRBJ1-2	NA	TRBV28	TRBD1	TGTGCCAGCACCCTGGGACAGGAATTAAACTATGGCTACACCTTC	CASTLGQELNYGYTF
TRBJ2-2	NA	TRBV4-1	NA	TGCGCCAGCAGCCAAGAAATAGGGGGCGGGGAGCTGTTTTTT	CASSQEIGGGELFF
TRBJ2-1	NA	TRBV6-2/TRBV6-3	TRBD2	TGTGCCAGCAGTTACGGACTAGCGGGAGGAATCTCCTACAATGAGCAGTTCTTC	CASSYGLAGGISYNEQFF
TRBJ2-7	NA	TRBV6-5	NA	TGTGCCAGCAGTTACGGCACAGGGAATACCTACGAGCAGTACTTC	CASSYGTGNTYEQYF
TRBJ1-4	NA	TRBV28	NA	TGTGCCAGCTCGAGTAGAGAACTGTTTTTT	CASSSRELFF
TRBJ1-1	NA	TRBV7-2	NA	TGTGCCAGCAGCTCCACAGGGAACACTGAAGCTTTCTTT	CASSSTGNTEAFF
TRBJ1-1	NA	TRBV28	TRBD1	TGTGCCAGCAGTTTGGACAGGGTAACTGAAGCTTTCTTT	CASSLDRVTEAFF
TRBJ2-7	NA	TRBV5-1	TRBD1	TGCGCCAGCAGCCCCCGACAGGGGGCCTACGAGCAGTACTTC	CASSPRQGAYEQYF
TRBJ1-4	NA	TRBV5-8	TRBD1	TGTGCCAGCAGCTCGGGACAGTTTGCAACTAATGAAAAACTGTTTTTT	CASSSGQFATNEKLFF
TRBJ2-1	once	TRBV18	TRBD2	TGTGCCAGCTCACTCCGACTAGCGGGAGGGCTTGAGCAGTTCTTC	CASSLRLAGGLEQFF
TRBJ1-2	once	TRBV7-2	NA	TGTGCCAGCAGCCCCCTATCCGCTGGCTACACCTTC	CASSPLSAGYTF
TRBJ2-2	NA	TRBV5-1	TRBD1	TGCGCCAGCAGCCGCACAGGGGCAGCCGGGGAGCTGTTTTTT	CASSRTGAAGELFF
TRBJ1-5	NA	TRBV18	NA	TGTGCCAGCTCACAACAGGTGAGCAATCAGCCCCAGCATTTT	CASSQQVSNQPQHF
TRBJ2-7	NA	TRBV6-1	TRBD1	TGTGCCAGCAGTGAGGGACAGGGGGGGAACCACGAGCAGTACTTC	CASSEGQGGNHEQYF
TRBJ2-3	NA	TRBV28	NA	TGTGCCAGCAGCCCAGGGGTGGGGCGCCTCACAGATACGCAGTATTTT	CASSPGVGRLTDTQYF
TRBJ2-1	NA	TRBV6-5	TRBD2	TGTGCCAGCAGTTACTCGGTAGCGGGAGATGGTGAGCAGTTCTTC	CASSYSVAGDGEQFF
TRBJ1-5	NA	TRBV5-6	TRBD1	TGTGCCAGCAGCTTCTGGACAGGGGAATTCGATCAGCCCCAGCATTTT	CASSFWTGEFDQPQHF
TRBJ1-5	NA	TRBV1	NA	TGCACCAGCAGCCAAGGACGACAGGAAACGTCTAGCAATCAGCCCCAGCATTTT	CTSSQGRQETSSNQPQHF
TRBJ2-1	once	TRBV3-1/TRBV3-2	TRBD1	TGTGCCAGCAGCCAACAATATGGGGACAGGGTCGACAATGAGCAGTTCTTC	CASSQQYGDRVDNEQFF
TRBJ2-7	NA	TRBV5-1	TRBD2	TGCGCCAGCAGCTGGGGACTAGCGGGCAGGAGCGAGCAGTACTTC	CASSWGLAGRSEQYF
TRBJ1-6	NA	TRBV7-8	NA	TGTGCCAGCAGTCGGCCGGGACATTCCACAAGAGGTTTTAATTCACCCCTCCACTTT	CASSRPGHSTRGFNSPLHF
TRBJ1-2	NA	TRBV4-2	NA	TGTGCCAGCAGCCGGGCGACGGGAGGCTACACCTTC	CASSRATGGYTF
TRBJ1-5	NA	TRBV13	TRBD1	TGTGCCAGCAGCCATTCCGGGACAGCCAATCAGCCCCAGCATTTT	CASSHSGTANQPQHF
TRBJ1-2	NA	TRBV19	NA	TGTGCCAGTAGTATAGGTCGGGGTTCTTATGGCTACACCTTC	CASSIGRGSYGYTF
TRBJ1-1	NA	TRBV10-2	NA	TGCGCCAGCCGCCAGGCACCCCTGAACACTGAAGCTTTCTTT	CASRQAPLNTEAFF
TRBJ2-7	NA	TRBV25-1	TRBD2	TGTGCCAGCAGTGATTCCAGCGGGACGACCTACGAGCAGTACTTC	CASSDSSGTTYEQYF
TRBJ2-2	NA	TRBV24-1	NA	TGTGCCACCAGTGTCAGGTTGGGCACCGGGGAGCTGTTTTTT	CATSVRLGTGELFF
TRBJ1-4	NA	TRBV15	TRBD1	TGTGCCACCAGCAGAGGAGGACAGGGTATTACAACTAATGAAAAACTGTTTTTT	CATSRGGQGITTNEKLFF
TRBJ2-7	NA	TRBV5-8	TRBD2	TGTGCCAGCAGCCTGACCGGGACTAGCTACGAGCAGTACTTC	CASSLTGTSYEQYF
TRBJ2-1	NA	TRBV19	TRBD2	TGTGCCAGTAGTAAGAGCGGGGGGGGTAATGAGCAGTTCTTC	CASSKSGGGNEQFF
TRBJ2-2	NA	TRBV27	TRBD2	TGTGCCAGCAGTTTAACAGCGGGAGGGTCCGGGGAGCTGTTTTTT	CASSLTAGGSGELFF
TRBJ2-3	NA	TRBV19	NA	TGTGCCAGTAGTATGAGTAGCTCCCAAGATACGCAGTATTTT	CASSMSSSQDTQYF
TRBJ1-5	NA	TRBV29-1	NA	TGCAGCGTAGGAGACACCCAGGGAGGACCCCAGCATTTT	CSVGDTQGGPQHF
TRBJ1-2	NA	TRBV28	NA	TGTGCCAGCAGTTTTGCAGGGAAGTCCTATGGCTACACCTTC	CASSFAGKSYGYTF
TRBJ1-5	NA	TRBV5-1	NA	TGCGCCAGCAGCTTGGCCAACAATCAGCCCCAGCATTTT	CASSLANNQPQHF
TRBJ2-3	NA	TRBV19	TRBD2	TGTGCCAGTAGTAGGTGGGAGGGCCAGTACACAGATACGCAGTATTTT	CASSRWEGQYTDTQYF
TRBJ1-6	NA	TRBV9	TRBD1	TGTGCCAGCAGCCCCCGGACAGGGTTAGGTTCACCCCTCCACTTT	CASSPRTGLGSPLHF